The 30 T cell receptor beta chains presented below share a single source sample, sequenced in a study of vaccination effects on CD4 cells after COVID-19. Scientists isolated CD4+ T cells after a roughly ten-day culture period ended. Two doses of BNT162b2 or mRNA-1273 vaccine were administered to participants. For these TCRs, the target antigens are not known. The assay was immunoSEQ multiplex PCR, and TCRdb's table has in-frame clones only and misses some. Here the sample spans tens of thousands of clones, around 73% being singletons. The material sequenced was CD4+ T cells from PBMCs cultured without peptide, taken after COVID-19 vaccination. The source of these receptors is a human donor who received a COVID-19 vaccine.

The chain carries TRBV7-3 and TRBJ2-1; D is unresolved. The CDR3 runs to 15 residues. Germline CDR1 is SGHTA and CDR2 is FQGTGA. Trimming shortened V by 2 bases and J by 2 bases, and 10 bases separated the two germline ends. CDR3 in DNA: TGTGCCAGCAGCTTAGAAGGCACCACCTACAATGAGCAGTTCTTC. It codes for CASSLEGTTYNEQFF. Full variable domain (outside the CDR3, taken from reference TRBV7-3 and TRBJ2-1): GAGVSQTPSNKVTEKGKYVELRCDPISGHTALYWYRQSLGQGPEFLIYFQGTGAADDSGLPNDRFFAVRPEGSVSTLKIQRTERGDSAVYLCASSLEGTTYNEQFFGPGTRLTVL.

The V call is TRBV24-1, the J call TRBJ2-2; 8 nucleotides agree with TRBD2. The CDR3 sequence is 14 residues long. V lost 4 bases and J lost 6; bases outside the gene matches: 3. Germline CDR1 and CDR2: KGHDR and SFDVKD. The chain's CDR3 is CATSDPGLAGELFF. In DNA form, the CDR3 reads TGTGCCACCAGTGACCCGGGACTAGCCGGGGAGCTGTTTTTT.

The chain has TRBV14 and TRBJ2-3; weak D call: TRBD2 (5 bases). CDR1 SGHDN and CDR2 FVKESK come from the germline V gene. CDR3 length equals 15 residues. V shed 5 bases and J shed 2 bases, with 14 bases lying between them. The CDR3 region is CASSSSLLPTDTQYF. The DNA for the CDR3 is TGTGCCAGCAGCTCTAGCCTACTCCCCACAGATACGCAGTATTTT.

V usage is TRBV7-2 and J usage is TRBJ2-2, with D possibly matching TRBD1 (6 bases). The length of the CDR3 is 15 residues. CDR1 is SGHTA, CDR2 FQGNSA, per germline. Trimming shortened V by 2 bases and J by 5 bases, and 12 bases separated the two germline ends. CDR3 coding DNA: TGTGCCAGCAGCTTATCAGGGGTCGGGACCGGGGAGCTGTTTTTT. It codes for CASSLSGVGTGELFF. The variable domain in full, completed from reference TRBV7-2 and TRBJ2-2, reads GAGVSQSPSNKVTEKGKDVELRCDPISGHTALYWYRQSLGQGLEFLIYFQGNSAPDKSGLPSDRFSAERTGGSVSTLTIQRTQQEDSAVYLCASSLSGVGTGELFFGEGSRLTVL.

Here the CDR3 DNA reads TGTGCCATCAGTGAGATAGGGGGGGGGTCTAACTATGGCTACACCTTC. Translating gives CAISEIGGGSNYGYTF. The chain couples TRBV10-3 to TRBJ1-2, with a weak D call TRBD1 (6 bases). The length of the CDR3 is 16 residues. The germline V gene encodes CDR1 ENHRY and CDR2 SYGVKD. Deletions cut 2 bases from V and 0 bases from J, with 13 bases between.

This sequence joins TRBV28 and TRBJ1-5, with no clear D. The CDR3 covers 13 residues. Germline CDR1 is MDHEN and CDR2 is SYDVKM. V lost 7 bases and J 7 bases, leaving 14 bases between the germline ends. The CDR3 sequence: CASKGAPGQPQHF. CDR3 bases: TGTGCCAGCAAGGGAGCGCCCGGGCAGCCCCAGCATTTT.

The rearrangement links TRBV4-1 to TRBJ1-4; possibly TRBD1 for D (5 bases). V gave up 8 bases and J gave up 8 bases, with 15 bases separating them. Germline lookup yields CDR1 MGHRA and CDR2 YSYEKL. This CDR3 comprises 13 residues. CDR3 residues: CASARGGREKLFF. DNA of the CDR3: TGCGCCAGCGCGCGGGGGGGACGGGAAAAACTGTTTTTT.

The rearrangement uses TRBV24-1 and TRBJ1-5, with 10 bases identical to TRBD1. V lost 2 bases to trimming and J lost 5 bases; unmatched junction nucleotides: 14. The CDR3 consists of 19 residues. CDR1 is KGHDR and CDR2 is SFDVKD in the germline V gene. CDR3 residues: CATSDSLGQGIAGDQPQHF. The CDR3 DNA sequence: TGTGCCACCAGTGATTCCTTGGGACAGGGGATTGCCGGTGATCAGCCCCAGCATTTT.

The chain employs TRBV18 and TRBJ1-5, with 7 bases identical to TRBD1. The J segment lost 1 base and the V segment lost 4 bases, leaving 1 base of the junction unmatched. Germline V lookup: CDR1 KGHSH, CDR2 LQKENI. This CDR3 comprises 14 residues. The DNA for the CDR3 is TGTGCCAGCTCACGGGGACAGAGCAATCAGCCCCAGCATTTT. Its protein product is CASSRGQSNQPQHF.

The chain is built from TRBV7-2 and TRBJ2-4; 8 positions match TRBD2. The CDR3 is 17 amino acids. The germline CDR1 and CDR2 sequences are SGHTA and FQGNSA. V lost 1 base, J lost 1 base, and 6 bases stayed unmatched. CDR3 DNA sequence: TGTGCCAGCAGCTTAGATTTCCGGGGGGGTGCCAAAAACATTCAGTACTTC. It translates to CASSLDFRGGAKNIQYF.

The chain employs TRBV21-1 and TRBJ2-7; the tabulated D call, TRBD2, remains unverified against the DNA. TRBV21-1 is labeled a pseudogene. CDR3 size: 13 residues. CDR3 loop: CASTLEEGTEQYV. The CDR3 DNA reads as TGTGCCAGCACCCTCGAGGAGGGAACCGAGCAGTACGTC.

The V and J genes are TRBV24-1 and TRBJ2-2, with 8 nucleotides matching TRBD2. V shed 1 base, J shed 5 bases, and the junction held 5 bases outside the gene matches. Germline V lookup: CDR1 KGHDR, CDR2 SFDVKD. The CDR3 is 16 amino acids. CDR3 protein: CATSDFTGGRTGELFF. DNA of the CDR3: TGTGCCACCAGTGATTTTACGGGGGGGAGGACCGGGGAGCTGTTTTTT.

This clone was detected once. The chain combines TRBV6-2 or TRBV6-3 with TRBJ1-1; tentatively, D is TRBD1 (6 bases). The V gene lost 0 bases and the J gene lost 0 bases, with 17 bases spanning the gap. The V gene's germline CDR1 is MNHEY and CDR2 SVGEGT. This CDR3 has 18 residues. CDR3 protein: CASSYSTGFSRLNTEAFF. CDR3 nucleotide sequence: TGTGCCAGCAGTTACTCGACAGGTTTCTCGAGATTGAACACTGAAGCTTTCTTT.

The chain couples TRBV19 to TRBJ2-1; 9 bases are shared with TRBD2. CDR3 length equals 16 residues. The ends lost 5 bases at V and 4 bases at J; junction bases unmatched: 9. CDR1 and CDR2 (germline): LNHDA, SQIVND (reference sequence). CDR3 in DNA: TGTGCCAGTAGTGTCCTAGCGGGGAGGAGGTACAATGAGCAGTTCTTC. Amino acid sequence: CASSVLAGRRYNEQFF.

The V call is TRBV21-1, the J call TRBJ1-3; the table's D gene call, TRBD1, was not cross checked with the DNA. TRBV21-1 is shown as a pseudogene. The CDR3 totals 18 residues. DNA for the CDR3: TGTGCCAGCAGCAAAGGGGTTAGGGGTAATTGGTCTGGAAACACCATATATTTT. This encodes CASSKGVRGNWSGNTIYF.

V gene TRBV6-5 combines with J gene TRBJ1-1; 10 nucleotides match TRBD1. The V gene's germline CDR1 is MNHEY and CDR2 SVGAGI. The V gene end was trimmed by 0 bases and the J gene end by 9 bases; junction bases not matched to a gene: 7. The CDR3 is 15 amino acids. The DNA of the CDR3 is TGTGCCAGCAGTTACTCGGGGACAGGGGATGGGAAAGCTTTCTTT. Protein product: CASSYSGTGDGKAFF.

The rearrangement uses TRBV29-1 and TRBJ2-5; D is tentatively TRBD1 or TRBD2 (5 bases each). The germline V gene encodes CDR1 SQVTM and CDR2 ANQGSEA. The V gene lost 5 bases and the J gene lost 5 bases, with 12 bases spanning the gap. The CDR3 contains 12 residues. CDR3 amino acids: CSVLGPGETQYF. The CDR3 nucleotides are TGCAGCGTTTTGGGGCCGGGGGAGACCCAGTACTTC.

The V gene is TRBV14, the J gene TRBJ2-5; a possible D gene is TRBD1 (5 bases). The ends were cut back, 5 bases at V and 0 bases at J, with 16 bases in the middle. The CDR3 has 16 residues. The germline V gene has CDR1 SGHDN and CDR2 FVKESK. Written as DNA, the CDR3 is TGTGCCAGCAGCTCAGGGTGGCAGGCGTACCAAGAGACCCAGTACTTC. Protein product: CASSSGWQAYQETQYF. The full variable domain, rest sourced from reference TRBV14 and TRBJ2-5, is EAGVTQFPSHSVIEKGQTVTLRCDPISGHDNLYWYRRVMGKEIKFLLHFVKESKQDESGMPNNRFLAERTGGTYSTLKVQPAELEDSGVYFCASSSGWQAYQETQYFGPGTRLLVL.

The rearrangement links TRBV7-2 to TRBJ2-1; 9 bases agree with TRBD1. V lost 5 bases, J lost 10 bases, and 9 bases stayed unmatched. The germline CDR1 and CDR2 sequences are SGHTA and FQGNSA. The CDR3 length is 14 residues. For the CDR3, the DNA is TGTGCCAGCAGCGACGGGACAGGGAGCGGCGAGCAGTTCTTC. Protein: CASSDGTGSGEQFF.

Here the CDR3 reads CASSQESNTEAFF. The CDR3, as DNA: TGTGCCAGCAGCCAAGAGTCGAACACTGAAGCTTTCTTT. The chain has TRBV3-1 (or the pseudogene TRBV3-2) and TRBJ1-1; no clear D gene. The germline gives CDR1 LGHDT, CDR2 YNNKEL (reference sequence). This CDR3 has 13 amino acids. V lost 0 bases, J lost 1 base, and 3 bases lay in between.

The chain combines TRBV7-3 with TRBJ2-5; D is undetermined. Germline CDR1 is SGHTA and CDR2 is FQGTGA. There are 15 residues in the CDR3. V dropped 5 bases and J dropped 5 bases, with 18 bases sitting between them. The CDR3 DNA reads TGTGCCAGCAGCCAACGAGGAAGGGTGGAGGAGACCCAGTACTTC. Its translation: CASSQRGRVEETQYF. Full variable domain (outside the CDR3, taken from reference TRBV7-3 and TRBJ2-5): GAGVSQTPSNKVTEKGKYVELRCDPISGHTALYWYRQSLGQGPEFLIYFQGTGAADDSGLPNDRFFAVRPEGSVSTLKIQRTERGDSAVYLCASSQRGRVEETQYFGPGTRLLVL.

Of note for this clone: Other DNA variants within this sample encode the same CDR3. The J gene is TRBJ1-6, the V gene TRBV6-5, with TRBD1 matching 8 bases. The J segment lost 5 bases and the V segment lost 2 bases, leaving 5 bases of the junction unmatched. Per the germline V gene, CDR1 is MNHEY and CDR2 is SVGAGI. The CDR3 is 16 amino acids. The CDR3 DNA is TGTGCCAGCAGTTACCTAGGACAGGGCAATAATTCACCCCTCCACTTT. It translates to CASSYLGQGNNSPLHF.

There are a few counts of this clone. J is TRBJ1-5 and V is TRBV7-8, with 10 bases matching TRBD1. The CDR3 consists of 16 residues. The trim removed 5 bases at V and 4 bases at J, leaving 8 bases unmatched. The germline gives CDR1 SGHVS, CDR2 FQNEAQ. CDR3 sequence reads: CASSRGAGQGNQPQHF. CDR3 DNA: TGTGCCAGCAGCCGAGGAGCGGGACAGGGGAATCAGCCCCAGCATTTT.

The rearrangement links TRBV7-3 to TRBJ2-3; TRBD1 is a possible D gene (6 bases). From germline, CDR1 is SGHTA and CDR2 FQGTGA. The V end lost 2 bases, the J end lost 2 bases, and 8 bases lay between the germline ends. CDR3 length: 14 residues. CDR3 in DNA: TGTGCCAGCAGCTTACAGGGGAACACAGATACGCAGTATTTT. It encodes CASSLQGNTDTQYF.

This chain connects TRBV29-1 to TRBJ2-1, with D possibly being TRBD1 (7 bases). Germline V gene data show CDR1 as SQVTM and CDR2 as ANQGSEA. The CDR3 sequence is 15 residues long. Trimming took off 4 bases at V and 4 bases at J, with 17 bases between the two ends. CDR3 loop: CSVVRGASEYNEQFF. DNA of the CDR3: TGCAGCGTTGTCAGGGGGGCAAGTGAATACAATGAGCAGTTCTTC.

This sequence joins TRBV30 and TRBJ1-6; D is unclear. V was trimmed by 3 bases and J by 12 bases, leaving 15 bases between them. The CDR3 has 13 residues. CDR1 is GTSNPN, CDR2 SVGIG, per germline (reference sequence). The CDR3 loop is CAWRDPNLRPLHF. CDR3 in DNA: TGTGCCTGGAGGGACCCTAACTTGCGACCCCTCCACTTT.

The rearrangement joins TRBV5-6 to TRBJ2-2, with 7 positions matching TRBD1. Trimming at V came to 4 bases and at J to 1 base, leaving 10 bases not matched to a gene. The germline V gene encodes CDR1 SGHDT and CDR2 YYEEEE. CDR3 length: 17 residues. The CDR3 bases are TGTGCCAGCAGCCCCACCCGACAGGGATGGAACACCGGGGAGCTGTTTTTT. Protein product: CASSPTRQGWNTGELFF.

This clone was seen a handful of times. V is TRBV10-1 and J is TRBJ2-3; D is ambiguous. Germline V lookup: CDR1 WNHNN, CDR2 SYGVQD (reference sequence). The CDR3 has 14 residues. Trimming left V 0 bases short and J 1 base short, with 5 bases between. CDR3 nucleotide sequence: TGCGCCAGCAGTGAGTCCCGACGCACAGATACGCAGTATTTT. Protein sequence: CASSESRRTDTQYF.

The V gene is TRBV3-1 (or the pseudogene TRBV3-2), the J gene TRBJ1-2, with D maybe TRBD1 (6 bases). The V gene's germline CDR1 is LGHDT and CDR2 YNNKEL (reference sequence). V lost 2 bases and J lost 4, with 11 bases in between. CDR3 length: 14 amino acids. The CDR3 region has the DNA TGTGCCAGCAGCCAATTGGACAGCTCCTATGGCTACACCTTC. It translates to CASSQLDSSYGYTF.

The chain carries TRBV6-5 and TRBJ1-2; 9 bases line up with TRBD1. The CDR3 runs to 14 residues. V shed 4 bases and J 6 bases; nucleotides not matched to a gene: 6. CDR1 is MNHEY and CDR2 is SVGAGI in the germline V gene. The CDR3 sequence: CASSLLGTGNGYTF. In DNA, the CDR3 is TGTGCCAGCAGTTTACTCGGGACAGGGAATGGCTACACCTTC.